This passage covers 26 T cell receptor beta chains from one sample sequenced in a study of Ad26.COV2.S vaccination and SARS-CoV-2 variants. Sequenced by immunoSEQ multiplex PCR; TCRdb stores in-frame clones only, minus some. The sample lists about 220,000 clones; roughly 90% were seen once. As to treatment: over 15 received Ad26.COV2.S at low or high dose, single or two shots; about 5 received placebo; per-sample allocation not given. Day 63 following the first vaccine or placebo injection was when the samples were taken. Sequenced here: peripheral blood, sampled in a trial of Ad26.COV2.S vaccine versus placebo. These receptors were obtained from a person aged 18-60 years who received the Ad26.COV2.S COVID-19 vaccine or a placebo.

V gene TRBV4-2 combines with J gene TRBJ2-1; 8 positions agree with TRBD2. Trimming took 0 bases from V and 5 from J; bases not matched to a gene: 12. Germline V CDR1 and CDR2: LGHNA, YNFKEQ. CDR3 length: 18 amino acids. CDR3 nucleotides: TGTGCCAGCAGCCAAGACGGTGCCAGCGGGGGCCCCAACAATGAGCAGTTCTTC. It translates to CASSQDGASGGPNNEQFF.

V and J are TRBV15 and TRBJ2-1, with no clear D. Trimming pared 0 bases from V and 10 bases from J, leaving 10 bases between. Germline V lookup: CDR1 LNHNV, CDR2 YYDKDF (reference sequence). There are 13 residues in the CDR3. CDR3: CATSRDLGGEQFF. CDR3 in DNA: TGTGCCACCAGCAGAGATCTAGGTGGGGAGCAGTTCTTC.

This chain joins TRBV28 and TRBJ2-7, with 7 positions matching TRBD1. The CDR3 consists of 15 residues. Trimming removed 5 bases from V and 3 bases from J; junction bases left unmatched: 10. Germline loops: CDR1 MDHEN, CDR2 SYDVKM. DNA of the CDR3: TGTGCCAGCAGTCTTCAACAGGGGACCCTCTACGAGCAGTACTTC. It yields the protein CASSLQQGTLYEQYF.

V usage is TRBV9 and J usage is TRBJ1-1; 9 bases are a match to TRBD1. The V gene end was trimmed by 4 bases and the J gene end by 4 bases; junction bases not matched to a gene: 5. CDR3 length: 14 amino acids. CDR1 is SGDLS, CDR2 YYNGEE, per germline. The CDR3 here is CASSPRQGVTEAFF. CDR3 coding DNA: TGTGCCAGCAGCCCTCGACAGGGGGTCACTGAAGCTTTCTTT. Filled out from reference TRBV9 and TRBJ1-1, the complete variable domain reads DSGVTQTPKHLITATGQRVTLRCSPRSGDLSVYWYQQSLDQGLQFLIQYYNGEERAKGNILERFSAQQFPDLHSELNLSSLELGDSALYFCASSPRQGVTEAFFGQGTRLTVV.

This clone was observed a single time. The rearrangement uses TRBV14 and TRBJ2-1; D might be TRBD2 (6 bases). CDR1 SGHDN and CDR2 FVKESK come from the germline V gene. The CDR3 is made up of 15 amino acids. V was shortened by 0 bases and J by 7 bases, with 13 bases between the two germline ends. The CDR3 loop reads CASSQDRALANEQFF. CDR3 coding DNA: TGTGCCAGCAGCCAAGATAGGGCACTAGCAAATGAGCAGTTCTTC. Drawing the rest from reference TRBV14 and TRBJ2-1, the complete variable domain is EAGVTQFPSHSVIEKGQTVTLRCDPISGHDNLYWYRRVMGKEIKFLLHFVKESKQDESGMPNNRFLAERTGGTYSTLKVQPAELEDSGVYFCASSQDRALANEQFFGPGTRLTVL.

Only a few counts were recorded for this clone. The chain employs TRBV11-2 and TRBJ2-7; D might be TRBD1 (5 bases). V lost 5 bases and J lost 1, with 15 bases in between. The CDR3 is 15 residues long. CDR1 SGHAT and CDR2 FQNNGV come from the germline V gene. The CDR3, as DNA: TGTGCCAGCAGCCACCCCCCCAGGGTATCCTACGAGCAGTACTTC. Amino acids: CASSHPPRVSYEQYF.

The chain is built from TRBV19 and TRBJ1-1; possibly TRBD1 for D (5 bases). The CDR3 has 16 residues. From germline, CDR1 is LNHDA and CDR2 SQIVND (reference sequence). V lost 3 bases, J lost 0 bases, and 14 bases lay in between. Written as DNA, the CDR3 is TGTGCCAGTAGTATGGGGGACGAATGGATGAACACTGAAGCTTTCTTT. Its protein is CASSMGDEWMNTEAFF.

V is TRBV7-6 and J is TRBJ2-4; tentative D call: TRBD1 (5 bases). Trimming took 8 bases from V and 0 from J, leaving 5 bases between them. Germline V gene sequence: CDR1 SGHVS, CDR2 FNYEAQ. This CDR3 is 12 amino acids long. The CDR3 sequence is CASQGAKNIQYF. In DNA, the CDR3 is TGTGCCAGCCAGGGAGCCAAAAACATTCAGTACTTC.

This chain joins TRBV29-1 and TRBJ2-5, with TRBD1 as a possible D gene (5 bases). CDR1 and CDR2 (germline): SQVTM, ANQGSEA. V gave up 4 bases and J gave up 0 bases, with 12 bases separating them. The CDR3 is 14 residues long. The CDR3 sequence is CSVGGKGDQETQYF. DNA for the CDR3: TGCAGCGTTGGGGGTAAAGGGGACCAAGAGACCCAGTACTTC.

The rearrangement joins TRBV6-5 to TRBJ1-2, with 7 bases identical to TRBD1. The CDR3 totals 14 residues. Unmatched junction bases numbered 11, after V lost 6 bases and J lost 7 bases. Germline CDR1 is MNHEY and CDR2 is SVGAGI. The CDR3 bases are TGTGCCAGCAGCTTCAGACAGGGTATGGGTGGCTACACCTTC. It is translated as CASSFRQGMGGYTF.

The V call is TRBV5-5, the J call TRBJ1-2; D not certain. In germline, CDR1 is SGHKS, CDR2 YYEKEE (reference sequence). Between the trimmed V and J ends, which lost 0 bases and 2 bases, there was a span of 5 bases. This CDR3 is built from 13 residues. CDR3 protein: CASSLGVNYGYTF. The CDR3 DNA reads TGTGCCAGCAGCTTGGGGGTAAACTATGGCTACACCTTC.

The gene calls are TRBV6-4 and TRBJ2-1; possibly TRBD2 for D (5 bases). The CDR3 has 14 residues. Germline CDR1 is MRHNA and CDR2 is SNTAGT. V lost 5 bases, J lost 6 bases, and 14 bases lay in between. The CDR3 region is CASSKLEGGNEQFF. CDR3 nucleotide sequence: TGTGCCAGCAGTAAACTAGAAGGAGGCAATGAGCAGTTCTTC.

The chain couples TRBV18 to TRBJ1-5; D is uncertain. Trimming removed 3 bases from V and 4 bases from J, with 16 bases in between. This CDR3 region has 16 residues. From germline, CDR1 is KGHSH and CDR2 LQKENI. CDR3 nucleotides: TGTGCCAGCTCACCTCTAGGCCCCCCCCAAAATCAGCCCCAGCATTTT. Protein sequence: CASSPLGPPQNQPQHF.

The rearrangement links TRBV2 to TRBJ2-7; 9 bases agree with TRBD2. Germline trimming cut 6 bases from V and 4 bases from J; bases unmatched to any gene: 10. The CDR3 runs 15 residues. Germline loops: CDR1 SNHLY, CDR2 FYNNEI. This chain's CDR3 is CASRRGGTALYEQYF. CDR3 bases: TGTGCCAGCAGGCGGGGGGGGACTGCTCTGTACGAGCAGTACTTC.

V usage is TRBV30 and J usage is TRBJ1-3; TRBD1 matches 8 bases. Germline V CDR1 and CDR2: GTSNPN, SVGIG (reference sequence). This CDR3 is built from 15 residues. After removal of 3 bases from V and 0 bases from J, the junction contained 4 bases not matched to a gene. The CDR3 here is CAWREGQASGNTIYF. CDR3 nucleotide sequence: TGTGCCTGGAGAGAGGGACAGGCCTCTGGAAACACCATATATTTT.

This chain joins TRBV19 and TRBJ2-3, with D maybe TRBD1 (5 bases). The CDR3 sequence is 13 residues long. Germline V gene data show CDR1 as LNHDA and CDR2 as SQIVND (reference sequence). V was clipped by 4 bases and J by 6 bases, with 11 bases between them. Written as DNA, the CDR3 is TGTGCCAGTAGTACCTGGACAAAGGATACGCAGTATTTT. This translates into CASSTWTKDTQYF. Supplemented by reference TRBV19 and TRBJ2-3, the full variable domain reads DGGITQSPKYLFRKEGQNVTLSCEQNLNHDAMYWYRQDPGQGLRLIYYSQIVNDFQKGDIAEGYSVSREKKESFPLTVTSAQKNPTAFYLCASSTWTKDTQYFGPGTRLTVL.

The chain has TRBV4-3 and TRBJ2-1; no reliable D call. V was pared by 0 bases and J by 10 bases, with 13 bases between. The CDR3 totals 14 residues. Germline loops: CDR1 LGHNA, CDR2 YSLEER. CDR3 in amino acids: CASSQEVGFDEQFF. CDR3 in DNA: TGCGCCAGCAGCCAAGAAGTAGGGTTTGACGAGCAGTTCTTC.

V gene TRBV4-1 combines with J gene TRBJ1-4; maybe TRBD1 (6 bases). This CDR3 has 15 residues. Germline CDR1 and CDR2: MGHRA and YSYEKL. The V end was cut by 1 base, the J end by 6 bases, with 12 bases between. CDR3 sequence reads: CASSQVRGGHEKLFF. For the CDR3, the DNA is TGCGCCAGCAGCCAAGTACGAGGGGGGCATGAAAAACTGTTTTTT.

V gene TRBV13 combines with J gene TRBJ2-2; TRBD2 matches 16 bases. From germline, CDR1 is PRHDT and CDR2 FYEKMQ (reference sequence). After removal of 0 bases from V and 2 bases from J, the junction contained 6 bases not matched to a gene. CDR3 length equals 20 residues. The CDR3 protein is CASSLGPGLAGGPNTGELFF. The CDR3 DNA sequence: TGTGCCAGCAGCTTAGGACCGGGACTAGCGGGAGGGCCAAACACCGGGGAGCTGTTTTTT.

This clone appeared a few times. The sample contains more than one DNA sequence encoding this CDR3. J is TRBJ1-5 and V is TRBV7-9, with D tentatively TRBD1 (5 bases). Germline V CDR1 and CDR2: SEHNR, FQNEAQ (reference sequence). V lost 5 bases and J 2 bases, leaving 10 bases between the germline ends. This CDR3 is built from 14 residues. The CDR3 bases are TGTGCCAGCAGCCCCGGGACGGGCAATCAGCCCCAGCATTTT. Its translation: CASSPGTGNQPQHF.

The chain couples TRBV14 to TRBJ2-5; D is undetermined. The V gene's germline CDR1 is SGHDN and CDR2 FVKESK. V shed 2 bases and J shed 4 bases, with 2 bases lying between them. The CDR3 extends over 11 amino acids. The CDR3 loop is CASSQLETQYF. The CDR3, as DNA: TGTGCCAGCAGCCAATTAGAGACCCAGTACTTC.

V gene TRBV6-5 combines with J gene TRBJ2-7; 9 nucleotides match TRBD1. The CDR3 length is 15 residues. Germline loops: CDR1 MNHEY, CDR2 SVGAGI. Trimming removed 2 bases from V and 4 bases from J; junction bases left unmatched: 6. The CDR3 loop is CASSYLQGAGYEQYF. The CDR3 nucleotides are TGTGCCAGCAGTTACCTACAGGGGGCAGGGTACGAGCAGTACTTC.

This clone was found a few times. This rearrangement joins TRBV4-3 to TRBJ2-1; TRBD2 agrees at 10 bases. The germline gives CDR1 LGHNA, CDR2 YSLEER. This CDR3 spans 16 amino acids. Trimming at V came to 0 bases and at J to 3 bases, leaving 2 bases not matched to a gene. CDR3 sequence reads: CASSQELAGGYNEQFF. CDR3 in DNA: TGCGCCAGCAGCCAAGAGTTAGCGGGGGGCTACAATGAGCAGTTCTTC.

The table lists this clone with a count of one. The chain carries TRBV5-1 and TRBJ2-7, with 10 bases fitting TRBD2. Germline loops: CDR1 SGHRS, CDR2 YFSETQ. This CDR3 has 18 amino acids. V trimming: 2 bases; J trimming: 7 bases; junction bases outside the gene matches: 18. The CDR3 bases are TGCGCCAGCAGCTTTACCGGGACTAGCGTCTGGCCGCTTGGAGAGCAGTACTTC. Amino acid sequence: CASSFTGTSVWPLGEQYF.

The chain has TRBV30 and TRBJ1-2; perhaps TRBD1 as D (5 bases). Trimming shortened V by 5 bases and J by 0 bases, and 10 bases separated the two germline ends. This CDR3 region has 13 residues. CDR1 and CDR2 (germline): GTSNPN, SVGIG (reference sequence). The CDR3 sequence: CAWGGGANYGYTF. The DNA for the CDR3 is TGTGCCTGGGGAGGAGGGGCTAACTATGGCTACACCTTC.

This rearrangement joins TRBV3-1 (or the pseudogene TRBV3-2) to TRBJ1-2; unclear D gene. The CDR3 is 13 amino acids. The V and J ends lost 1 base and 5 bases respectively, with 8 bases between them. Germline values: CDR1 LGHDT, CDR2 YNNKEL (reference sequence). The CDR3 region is CASSQGGRYGYTF. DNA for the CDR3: TGTGCCAGCAGCCAAGGGGGAAGGTATGGCTACACCTTC.